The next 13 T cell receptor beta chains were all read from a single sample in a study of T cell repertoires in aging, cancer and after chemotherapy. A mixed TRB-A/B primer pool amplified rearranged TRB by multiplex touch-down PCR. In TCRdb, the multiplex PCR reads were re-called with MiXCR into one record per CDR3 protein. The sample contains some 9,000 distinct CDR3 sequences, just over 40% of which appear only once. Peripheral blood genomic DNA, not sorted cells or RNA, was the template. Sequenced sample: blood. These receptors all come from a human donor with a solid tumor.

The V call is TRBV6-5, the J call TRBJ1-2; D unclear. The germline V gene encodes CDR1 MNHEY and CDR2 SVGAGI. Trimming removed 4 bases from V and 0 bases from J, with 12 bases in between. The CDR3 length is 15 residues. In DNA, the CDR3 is TGTGCCAGCAGTTTTGATTCTTCCGCTAACTATGGCTACACCTTC. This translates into CASSFDSSANYGYTF.

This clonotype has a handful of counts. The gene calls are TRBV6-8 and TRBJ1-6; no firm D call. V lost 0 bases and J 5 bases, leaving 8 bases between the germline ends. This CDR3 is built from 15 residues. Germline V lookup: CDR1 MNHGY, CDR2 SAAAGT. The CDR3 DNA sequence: TGTGCCAGCAGTTACTCGAGCGAAAATAATTCACCCCTCCACTTT. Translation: CASSYSSENNSPLHF.

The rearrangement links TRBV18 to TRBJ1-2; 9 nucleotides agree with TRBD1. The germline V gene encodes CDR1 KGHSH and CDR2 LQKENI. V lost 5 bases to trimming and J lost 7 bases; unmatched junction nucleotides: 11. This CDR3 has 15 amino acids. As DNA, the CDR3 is TGTGCCAGCTCAGTACTGACACAGGGGGCTTTTGGCTACACCTTC. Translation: CASSVLTQGAFGYTF.

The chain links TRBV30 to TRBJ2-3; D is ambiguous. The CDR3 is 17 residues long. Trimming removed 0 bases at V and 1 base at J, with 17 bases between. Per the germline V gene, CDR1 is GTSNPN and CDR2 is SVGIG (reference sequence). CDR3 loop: CAWSVVASPTGTDTQYF. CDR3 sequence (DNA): TGTGCCTGGAGTGTAGTGGCGTCTCCGACTGGCACAGATACGCAGTATTTT.

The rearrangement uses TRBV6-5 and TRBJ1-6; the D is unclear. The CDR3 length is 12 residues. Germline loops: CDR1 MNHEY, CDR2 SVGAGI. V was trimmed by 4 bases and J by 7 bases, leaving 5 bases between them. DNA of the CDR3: TGTGCCAGCAGTTTCTTGAATTCACCCCTCCACTTT. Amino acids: CASSFLNSPLHF.

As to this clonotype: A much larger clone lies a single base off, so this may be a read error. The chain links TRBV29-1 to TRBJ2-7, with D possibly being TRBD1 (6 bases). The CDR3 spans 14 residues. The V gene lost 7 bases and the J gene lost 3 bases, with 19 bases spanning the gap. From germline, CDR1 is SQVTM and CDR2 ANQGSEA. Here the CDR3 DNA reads TGCAGCGCTGCCGGGACAAAGGACTTCTACGAGCAGTACTTC. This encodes CSAAGTKDFYEQYF.

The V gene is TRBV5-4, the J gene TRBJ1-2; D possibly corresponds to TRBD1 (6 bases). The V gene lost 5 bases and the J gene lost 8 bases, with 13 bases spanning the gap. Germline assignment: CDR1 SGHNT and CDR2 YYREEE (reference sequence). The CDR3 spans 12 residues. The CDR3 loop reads CASRLQGGGYTF. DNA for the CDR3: TGTGCCAGCAGACTACAGGGTGGCGGCTACACCTTC.

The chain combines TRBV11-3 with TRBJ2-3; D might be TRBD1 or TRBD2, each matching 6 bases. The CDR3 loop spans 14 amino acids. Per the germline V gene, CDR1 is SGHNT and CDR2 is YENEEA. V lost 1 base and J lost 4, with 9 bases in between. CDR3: CASSLVGGPDTQYF. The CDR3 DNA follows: TGTGCCAGCAGCTTAGTGGGGGGCCCAGATACGCAGTATTTT.

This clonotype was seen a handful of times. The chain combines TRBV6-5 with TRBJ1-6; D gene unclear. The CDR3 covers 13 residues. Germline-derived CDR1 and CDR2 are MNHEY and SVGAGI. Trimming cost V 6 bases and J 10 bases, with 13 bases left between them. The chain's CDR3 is CASRGGVGSPLHF. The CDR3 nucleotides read TGTGCCAGCAGGGGCGGGGTTGGCTCACCCCTCCACTTT.

The CDR3 nucleotides are TGTGCCTGGAGTGGCCCCTTTAGCGGTGATACGCAGTATTTT. Its translation is CAWSGPFSGDTQYF. The V gene is TRBV30, the J gene TRBJ2-3; TRBD2 is a possible D gene (6 bases). V dropped 1 base and J dropped 6 bases, with 14 bases sitting between them. The CDR3 sequence is 14 residues long. Germline V gene sequence: CDR1 GTSNPN, CDR2 SVGIG (reference sequence).

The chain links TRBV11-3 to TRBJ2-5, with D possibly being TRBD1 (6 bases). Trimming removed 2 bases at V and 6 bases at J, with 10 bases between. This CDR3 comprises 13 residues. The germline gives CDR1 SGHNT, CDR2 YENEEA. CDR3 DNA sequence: TGTGCCAGCAGCTTAAACAGGGAACAGACCCAGTACTTC. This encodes CASSLNREQTQYF.

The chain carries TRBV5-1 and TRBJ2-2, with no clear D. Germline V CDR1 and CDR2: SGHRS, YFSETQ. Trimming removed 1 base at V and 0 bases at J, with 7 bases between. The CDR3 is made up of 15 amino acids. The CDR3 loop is CASSLRQTNTGELFF. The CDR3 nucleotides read TGCGCCAGCAGCTTGCGACAAACGAACACCGGGGAGCTGTTTTTT.

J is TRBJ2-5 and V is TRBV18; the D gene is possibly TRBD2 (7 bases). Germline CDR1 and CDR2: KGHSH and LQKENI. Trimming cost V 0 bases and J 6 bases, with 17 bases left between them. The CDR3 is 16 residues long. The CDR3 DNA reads TGTGCCAGCTCACCACCGGGGGGGCCGATATCAAAGACCCAGTACTTC. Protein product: CASSPPGGPISKTQYF.